Each of the 18 T cell receptor beta chains below was sequenced from the same sample in a study of cytomegalovirus exposure and HLA in healthy donors. In the PCR, 60 Vbeta and 13 Jbeta primers were used. Using immunoSEQ multiplex PCR, the repertoire was profiled, and TCRdb retains in-frame clones only, with some absent. Seen here are 80,000 or so clones, less than 80% observed once, and the top ten hold 6.5% to 7.5%. Material: PBMCs. The receptors stem from a woman in her forties or fifties in good health and CMV-seropositive.

The chain joins TRBV10-3 to TRBJ1-5, with D maybe TRBD1 (6 bases). Trimming removed 4 bases at V and 1 base at J, with 14 bases between. This CDR3 comprises 16 residues. Germline loops: CDR1 ENHRY, CDR2 SYGVKD. This CDR3 is CAISAWFTGSNQPQHF. The CDR3 coding sequence is TGTGCCATCAGTGCATGGTTTACAGGGAGCAATCAGCCCCAGCATTTT.

The chain combines TRBV5-1 with TRBJ2-7; 7 bases match TRBD1. After removal of 1 base from V and 7 bases from J, the junction contained 5 bases not matched to a gene. Germline lookup yields CDR1 SGHRS and CDR2 YFSETQ. This CDR3 has 13 amino acids. The CDR3 DNA follows: TGCGCCAGCAGCTTGACAGGGGCAAGGGAGCAGTACTTC. Translated, it gives CASSLTGAREQYF.

The chain links TRBV5-4 to TRBJ2-2; 10 bases are shared with TRBD2. The V gene's germline CDR1 is SGHNT and CDR2 YYREEE (reference sequence). This CDR3 is built from 15 residues. V was clipped by 0 bases and J by 5 bases; unmatched bases: 1. CDR3 sequence reads: CASSLELAGTGELFF. DNA of the CDR3: TGTGCCAGCAGCTTGGAACTAGCGGGGACCGGGGAGCTGTTTTTT.

The count of this clone is one. J is TRBJ2-1 and V is TRBV23-1; 10 positions agree with TRBD2. TRBV23-1 is classed as an ORF, of uncertain function. The CDR3 has 16 amino acids. V dropped 7 bases and J dropped 4; count of bases not matched to a gene: 10. In nucleotides, the CDR3 is TGCGCCAGCATTTACCCACTAGCGGGGATTTACAATGAGCAGTTCTTC. This gives the protein CASIYPLAGIYNEQFF.

The chain joins TRBV2 to TRBJ1-3; D is unclear. Looked up from germline, CDR1 is SNHLY and CDR2 is FYNNEI. Trimming shortened V by 1 base and J by 2 bases, and 9 bases separated the two germline ends. The length of the CDR3 is 15 residues. CDR3 in amino acids: CASSEVLAAGNTIYF. DNA of the CDR3: TGTGCCAGCAGTGAAGTTCTGGCAGCTGGAAACACCATATATTTT.

V usage is TRBV5-3 and J usage is TRBJ2-7; D perhaps matches TRBD1 (6 bases). TRBV5-3 is noted as an ORF with a role that remains uncertain. Trimming cost V 2 bases and J 4 bases, with 28 bases left between them. This CDR3 comprises 19 residues. CDR3 region: CARSLKTLNARGVPYEQYV. The CDR3 nucleotides are TGTGCCAGAAGCTTAAAAACTCTCAATGCCAGGGGCGTACCTTACGAGCAGTACGTC.

This chain connects TRBV6-6 to TRBJ2-1, with D perhaps TRBD2 (5 bases). This CDR3 comprises 15 residues. V lost 4 bases and J lost 2, with 12 bases in between. Germline CDR1 is MNHNY and CDR2 is SVGAGI (reference sequence). The CDR3 DNA is TGTGCCAGCAGTTCGCGAGGGAGTGCCTACAATGAGCAGTTCTTC. The encoded protein is CASSSRGSAYNEQFF.

The CDR3 sequence: CASSYPSGVEQYF. The CDR3 nucleotides are TGTGCCAGCAGTTACCCGTCGGGGGTCGAGCAGTACTTC. The genes are TRBV6-6 and TRBJ2-7, with D tentatively TRBD2 (6 bases). The germline V gene encodes CDR1 MNHNY and CDR2 SVGAGI (reference sequence). This CDR3 contains 13 residues. Trimming cost V 2 bases and J 6 bases, with 11 bases left between them.

The CDR3 spells CASSTEDDQETQYF. CDR3 bases: TGCGCCAGCAGCACAGAAGACGACCAAGAGACCCAGTACTTC. The chain combines TRBV5-1 with TRBJ2-5; no definite D call. Trimming cost V 4 bases and J 0 bases, with 10 bases left between them. Germline V gene data show CDR1 as SGHRS and CDR2 as YFSETQ. CDR3 length: 14 residues.

This chain connects TRBV11-2 to TRBJ2-1, with D perhaps matching TRBD1 (6 bases). Trimming stripped 1 base from V and 6 bases from J, with 10 bases between. CDR3 length: 14 amino acids. From germline, CDR1 is SGHAT and CDR2 FQNNGV. This CDR3 is CASSLGQALNEQFF. In DNA, the CDR3 is TGTGCCAGCAGCTTAGGACAGGCCCTCAATGAGCAGTTCTTC.

V is TRBV14 and J is TRBJ1-2; no reliable D call. V was clipped by 1 base and J by 5 bases, with 8 bases between them. CDR1 is SGHDN and CDR2 is FVKESK in the germline V gene. The CDR3 length is 13 residues. CDR3 region: CASSQVTGYGYTF. The CDR3 nucleotides are TGTGCCAGCAGCCAAGTGACGGGGTATGGCTACACCTTC.

The V call is TRBV6-5, the J call TRBJ1-2; D is possibly TRBD1 (6 bases). The germline gives CDR1 MNHEY, CDR2 SVGAGI. The CDR3 has 12 amino acids. V dropped 4 bases and J dropped 8 bases, with 11 bases sitting between them. In DNA form, the CDR3 reads TGTGCCAGCAGTTCCCAGAGGGGGGGCTACACCTTC. Encoded protein: CASSSQRGGYTF.

Regarding this clone: Its ends do not fully match the called genes, so a read error is possible. The chain links TRBV19 to TRBJ1-2; D may be TRBD1 (6 bases). This CDR3 is built from 13 residues. Germline V lookup: CDR1 LNHDA, CDR2 SQIVND (reference sequence). The CDR3 DNA reads as TGTGCCAGTGGTATGGGACAAAATTATGGCTACACCTTC. This encodes CASGMGQNYGYTF.

The CDR3 region has the DNA TGTGCCAGCAGCGTCAGATCGGACAGGTCTAACTATGGCTACACCTTC. Amino acids: CASSVRSDRSNYGYTF. V usage is TRBV9 and J usage is TRBJ1-2; 7 positions match TRBD1. The CDR3 extends over 16 amino acids. Unmatched junction bases numbered 7, after V lost 2 bases and J lost 0 bases. CDR1 is SGDLS and CDR2 is YYNGEE in the germline V gene.

There are a few counts of this clone. The genes are TRBV29-1 and TRBJ1-1, with TRBD1 matching over 7 bases. In germline, CDR1 is SQVTM, CDR2 ANQGSEA. V dropped 3 bases and J dropped 7; count of bases not matched to a gene: 5. The CDR3 covers 12 residues. The DNA for the CDR3 is TGCAGCGTTGACCAAACAGGGGATGAAGCTTTCTTT. Translation: CSVDQTGDEAFF.

This sequence joins TRBV12-5 and TRBJ2-1, with D unresolved. V was shortened by 2 bases and J by 8 bases, with 10 bases between the two germline ends. The CDR3 has 13 residues. Germline V lookup: CDR1 LGHNT, CDR2 FRNRAP. CDR3 sequence: CASGLHTFDEQFF. In DNA, the CDR3 is TGTGCTAGTGGTTTGCATACATTCGATGAGCAGTTCTTC.

The chain has TRBV7-3 and TRBJ1-2; TRBD1 matches 8 bases. CDR3 length equals 16 residues. Trimming took 5 bases from V and 7 from J; bases not matched to a gene: 15. The germline gives CDR1 SGHTA, CDR2 FQGTGA. CDR3 sequence: CASSRSVGQGACGYTF. The CDR3, as DNA: TGTGCCAGCAGCCGCTCCGTGGGGCAGGGGGCCTGTGGCTACACCTTC.

The chain combines TRBV28 with TRBJ1-5, with no clear D. Trimming left V 5 bases short and J 6 bases short, with 8 bases between. CDR3 length: 12 amino acids. Per the germline V gene, CDR1 is MDHEN and CDR2 is SYDVKM. CDR3 protein: CASSTHFQPQHF. The CDR3 bases are TGTGCCAGCAGTACCCACTTTCAGCCCCAGCATTTT.